The T cell receptor beta chain under discussion was sequenced for a study of T cell responses to AZD1222 COVID-19 vaccine. Clones were sequenced by immunoSEQ multiplex PCR, and TCRdb holds only the in-frame ones, with some missing. Among more than 150,000 clones listed, 94% were seen once. The trim removed 0 bases at V and 5 bases at J, leaving 4 bases unmatched. The CDR3 runs 15 residues. The V call is TRBV23-1, the J call TRBJ1-1; TRBD1 matches at 9 bases. TRBV23-1 carries the ORF label, with uncertain function. The sample in question was peripheral blood, obtained 28 days after the second AZD1222 dose. This sequence originates from an adult who received the AZD1222 COVID-19 vaccine. The CDR3, as DNA: TGCGCCAGCAGTCAATCCCCGGGACAGGGAACTGAAGCTTTCTTT. Translation gives CASSQSPGQGTEAFF.